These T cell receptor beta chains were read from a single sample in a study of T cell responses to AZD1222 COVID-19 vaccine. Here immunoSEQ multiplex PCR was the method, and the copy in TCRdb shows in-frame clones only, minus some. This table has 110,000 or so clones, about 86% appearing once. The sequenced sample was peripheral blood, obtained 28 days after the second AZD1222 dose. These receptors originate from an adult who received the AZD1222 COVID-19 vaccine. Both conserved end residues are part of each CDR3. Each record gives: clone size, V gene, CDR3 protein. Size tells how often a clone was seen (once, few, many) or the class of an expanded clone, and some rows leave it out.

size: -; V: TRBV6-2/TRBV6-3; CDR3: CASSPNPGTGIWSYNSPLHF
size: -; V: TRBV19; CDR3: CASSISGIGEQFF
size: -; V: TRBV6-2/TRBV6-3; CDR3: CASSTKGRGNQPQHF
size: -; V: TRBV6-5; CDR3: CASSSRPSEVNTEAFF
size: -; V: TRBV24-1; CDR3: CATSDPGGPDYNEQFF
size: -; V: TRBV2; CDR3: CASRGQQNTEAFF
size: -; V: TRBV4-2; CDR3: CASSRIGQDGNTIYF
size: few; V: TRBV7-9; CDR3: CASSFIGSEAFF
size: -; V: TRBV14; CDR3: CASSQGWGQSYGYTF
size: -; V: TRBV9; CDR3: CASSERGESYNEQFF
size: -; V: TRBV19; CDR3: CASSQTGAYYGYTF
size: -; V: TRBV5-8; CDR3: CASSPSGRPYEQYF
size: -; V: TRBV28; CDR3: CASSPILAASSYEQYF
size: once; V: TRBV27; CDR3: CASARGGLNTEAFF
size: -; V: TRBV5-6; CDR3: CASSLGPGDNYGYTF
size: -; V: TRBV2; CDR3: CAAAGYDSPLHF
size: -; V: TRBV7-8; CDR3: CASSAGRTPKSQPQHF
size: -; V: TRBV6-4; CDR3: CASSDPPSYEQYF
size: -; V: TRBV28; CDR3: CASSSGQGDYGYTF
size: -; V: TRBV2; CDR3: CASSEGTGVLKTQYF
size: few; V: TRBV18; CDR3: CASSPPNGYEQYF
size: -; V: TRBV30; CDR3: CAWNSGLDPYEQYF
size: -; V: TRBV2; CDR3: CASSENAGTNYGYTF
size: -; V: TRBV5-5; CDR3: CASSLELNTEAFF
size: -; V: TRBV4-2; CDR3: CASSQEGRADGFF
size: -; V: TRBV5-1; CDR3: CASSVRDRDYGYTF